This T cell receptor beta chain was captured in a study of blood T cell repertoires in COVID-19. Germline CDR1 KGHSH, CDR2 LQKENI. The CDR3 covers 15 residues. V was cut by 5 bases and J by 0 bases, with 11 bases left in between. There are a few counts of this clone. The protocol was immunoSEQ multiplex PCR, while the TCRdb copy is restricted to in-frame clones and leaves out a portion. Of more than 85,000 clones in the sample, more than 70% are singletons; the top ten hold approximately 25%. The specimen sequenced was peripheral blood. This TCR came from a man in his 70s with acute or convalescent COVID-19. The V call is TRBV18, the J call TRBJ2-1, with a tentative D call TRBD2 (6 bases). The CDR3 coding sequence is TGTGCCAGCTCAGCAGACGGGAGCTCCTACAATGAGCAGTTCTTC. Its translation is CASSADGSSYNEQFF.